What follows are 18 T cell receptor beta chains derived from one specimen sequenced in a study of post-analysis software for immune sequencing data. Study-wide results and caveats: Higher frequency in patients than in controls was seen for a handful of TRBV segments, with TRBV5-6, TRBV5-1 and TRBV20-1 among them.

Unique-molecular-identifier-tagged TCR beta cDNA libraries were used. MiXCR, run by TCRdb on the PCR reads, gives a single entry per CDR3 protein. Of 650,000 to 850,000 distinct CDR3 sequences in the sample, around 50% were seen once. Antigens for these TCRs are unknown. Sequencing used blood. The receptors shown here come from a girl aged 10-17 years with multiple sclerosis.

The chain carries TRBV11-2 and TRBJ2-1; TRBD1 is a possible D gene (6 bases). Trimming left V 6 bases short and J 3 bases short, with 15 bases between. The germline V gene encodes CDR1 SGHAT and CDR2 FQNNGV. The CDR3 has 15 residues. CDR3 region: CASRRGSQGYNEQFF. The CDR3 DNA sequence: TGTGCCAGCAGAAGAGGATCACAGGGCTACAATGAGCAGTTCTTC.

The chain combines TRBV5-1 with TRBJ2-1; 9 nucleotides agree with TRBD2. This CDR3 region has 17 residues. V lost 0 bases, J lost 2 bases, and 6 bases stayed unmatched. The germline V gene encodes CDR1 SGHRS and CDR2 YFSETQ. CDR3 sequence reads: CASSLASSGNTYNEQFF. As DNA, the CDR3 is TGCGCCAGCAGCTTGGCCTCTAGCGGGAACACCTACAATGAGCAGTTCTTC. Using reference TRBV5-1 and TRBJ2-1 for the parts outside the CDR3, the full variable domain is KAGVTQTPRYLIKTRGQQVTLSCSPISGHRSVSWYQQTPGQGLQFLFEYFSETQRNKGNFPGRFSGRQFSNSRSEMNVSTLELGDSALYLCASSLASSGNTYNEQFFGPGTRLTVL.

The J gene is TRBJ2-7, the V gene TRBV5-6; D assignment may be TRBD1 or TRBD2 (5 bases each). CDR3 length equals 13 residues. V gave up 2 bases and J gave up 6 bases, with 12 bases separating them. Germline V gene data show CDR1 as SGHDT and CDR2 as YYEEEE. CDR3 sequence reads: CASSFGGESEQYF. CDR3 coding DNA: TGTGCCAGCAGCTTTGGGGGAGAGAGCGAGCAGTACTTC.

The genes are TRBV20-1 and TRBJ2-5; TRBD2 matches 8 bases. The J call may be in error: the DNA end matches TRBJ2-7 better. The CDR3 length is 14 residues. CDR1 and CDR2 (germline): DFQATT, SNEGSKA (reference sequence). CDR3 in amino acids: CSAPLKIAGYEQYF. The CDR3 DNA follows: TGCAGTGCACCTCTAAAGATAGCGGGGTACGAGCAGTACTTC.

This chain uses TRBV7-2 with TRBJ2-6; unclear D gene. The length of the CDR3 is 15 residues. Per germline, CDR1 SGHTA and CDR2 FQGNSA. V was shortened by 5 bases and J by 0 bases, with 8 bases between the two germline ends. The CDR3 here is CASSPKGSGANVLTF. The CDR3 region has the DNA TGTGCCAGCAGCCCCAAAGGCTCTGGGGCCAACGTCCTGACTTTC.

The chain couples TRBV5-1 to TRBJ1-2; 8 bases map to TRBD1. The V and J ends lost 4 bases and 10 bases, in that order; junction bases with no gene match: 12. CDR3 length: 14 amino acids. Per germline, CDR1 SGHRS and CDR2 YFSETQ. The CDR3 sequence: CASSPRRDRGDYTF. As DNA, the CDR3 is TGCGCCAGCAGCCCACGCAGAGACAGGGGCGACTACACCTTC. Drawing the rest from reference TRBV5-1 and TRBJ1-2, the complete variable domain is KAGVTQTPRYLIKTRGQQVTLSCSPISGHRSVSWYQQTPGQGLQFLFEYFSETQRNKGNFPGRFSGRQFSNSRSEMNVSTLELGDSALYLCASSPRRDRGDYTFGSGTRLTVV.

The chain recombines TRBV20-1 with TRBJ2-5; a possible D gene is TRBD1 (6 bases). Judging by the DNA end, TRBJ2-7 fits better; the J call may be wrong. Germline V lookup: CDR1 DFQATT, CDR2 SNEGSKA (reference sequence). The CDR3 has 14 amino acids. CDR3 in DNA: TGCAGTGTCCAGGGGTTCCAGGCACCCTACGAGCAGTACTTC. Protein: CSVQGFQAPYEQYF.

This clonotype was recorded once. This sequence joins TRBV20-1 and TRBJ2-1, with 10 bases fitting TRBD2. The CDR3 length is 15 residues. In germline, CDR1 is DFQATT, CDR2 SNEGSKA (reference sequence). V shed 1 base, J shed 5 bases, and the junction held 5 bases outside the gene matches. The CDR3 DNA reads as TGCAGTGCTAGAGTCCCTAGCGGGAGAAACAATGAGCAGTTCTTC. Amino acid sequence: CSARVPSGRNNEQFF.

The rearrangement joins TRBV7-9 to TRBJ1-2, with TRBD1 identical over 7 bases. V was pared by 4 bases and J by 5 bases, with 10 bases of the junction left unmatched. The CDR3 covers 15 residues. Germline assignment: CDR1 SEHNR and CDR2 FQNEAQ (reference sequence). The CDR3 spells CASSWDSGGPYGYTF. The CDR3 nucleotides read TGTGCCAGCAGCTGGGACAGCGGGGGACCTTATGGCTACACCTTC.

V usage is TRBV29-1 and J usage is TRBJ2-5; perhaps D is TRBD1 or TRBD2 (5 bases each). The DNA end favors TRBJ2-4, so the J call may be wrong. This CDR3 contains 12 residues. Germline V gene data show CDR1 as SQVTM and CDR2 as ANQGSEA. CDR3 nucleotide sequence: TGCAGCGTTGACGGGGACCGAAACATTCAGTACTTC. Residues: CSVDGDRNIQYF.

The rearrangement joins TRBV5-5 to TRBJ1-4; D gene uncertain. The ends were cut back, 0 bases at V and 8 bases at J, with 5 bases in the middle. The CDR3 totals 12 residues. Germline V gene sequence: CDR1 SGHKS, CDR2 YYEKEE (reference sequence). The chain's CDR3 is CASSLAEEKLFF. CDR3 bases: TGTGCCAGCAGCTTGGCCGAGGAAAAACTGTTTTTT.

The chain uses TRBV3-1 and TRBJ1-3; D not resolved. Per germline, CDR1 LGHDT and CDR2 YNNKEL (reference sequence). The CDR3 spans 15 residues. The V end lost 4 bases, the J end lost 4 bases, and 14 bases lay between the germline ends. The CDR3 is CASSPWQADGNTIYF. CDR3 coding DNA: TGTGCCAGCAGCCCCTGGCAGGCGGACGGAAACACCATATATTTT.

This chain uses TRBV12-3 or TRBV12-4 with TRBJ1-2; no definite D call. The ends were cut back, 3 bases at V and 7 bases at J, with 9 bases in the middle. The length of the CDR3 is 12 residues. CDR3 nucleotides: TGTGCCAGCAGTTTTCCCTTTGGTGGCTACACCTTC. Translating gives CASSFPFGGYTF.

This clonotype has just a few counts. The chain has TRBV7-2 and TRBJ2-5; D call uncertain. Germline CDR1 and CDR2: SGHTA and FQGNSA. Trimming cost V 1 base and J 2 bases, with 8 bases left between them. The CDR3 has 14 residues. CDR3: CASSLVPSQETQYF. The CDR3 nucleotides are TGTGCCAGCAGCTTAGTCCCCAGTCAAGAGACCCAGTACTTC. Drawing the rest from reference TRBV7-2 and TRBJ2-5, the complete variable domain is GAGVSQSPSNKVTEKGKDVELRCDPISGHTALYWYRQSLGQGLEFLIYFQGNSAPDKSGLPSDRFSAERTGGSVSTLTIQRTQQEDSAVYLCASSLVPSQETQYFGPGTRLLVL.

The chain recombines TRBV9 with TRBJ2-1, with a possible D match to TRBD1 (7 bases). CDR3 size: 16 residues. Trimming removed 0 bases from V and 4 bases from J, with 14 bases in between. Germline V gene data show CDR1 as SGDLS and CDR2 as YYNGEE. CDR3 bases: TGTGCCAGCAGCGTAGATCCGCGGGGACAGTACAATGAGCAGTTCTTC. The encoded protein is CASSVDPRGQYNEQFF.

This clonotype was observed a few times. J is TRBJ2-7 and V is TRBV9, with 8 positions matching TRBD2. Germline V CDR1 and CDR2: SGDLS, YYNGEE. V was clipped by 4 bases and J by 3 bases; unmatched bases: 6. The CDR3 has 14 residues. CDR3 protein: CASSSGLVGYEQYF. Written as DNA, the CDR3 is TGTGCCAGCAGCTCGGGACTAGTGGGCTACGAGCAGTACTTC. The whole variable domain, remainder taken from reference TRBV9 and TRBJ2-7, is DSGVTQTPKHLITATGQRVTLRCSPRSGDLSVYWYQQSLDQGLQFLIQYYNGEERAKGNILERFSAQQFPDLHSELNLSSLELGDSALYFCASSSGLVGYEQYFGPGTRLTVT.

The sample holds a few counts of this clonotype. The V call is TRBV29-1, the J call TRBJ2-7; tentative D call: TRBD1 (5 bases). The CDR3 runs to 12 residues. Germline CDR1 is SQVTM and CDR2 is ANQGSEA. The V gene lost 4 bases and the J gene lost 3 bases, with 10 bases spanning the gap. The CDR3 reads CSVGGHYYEQYF. Here the CDR3 DNA reads TGCAGCGTTGGAGGACACTACTACGAGCAGTACTTC.

The chain links TRBV6-5 to TRBJ2-7, with D uncertain. Trimming pared 0 bases from V and 7 bases from J, leaving 10 bases between. CDR1 is MNHEY, CDR2 SVGAGI, per germline. This CDR3 has 13 residues. The DNA for the CDR3 is TGTGCCAGCAGTTACTCGGCCTCTGGGGAGCAGTACTTC. This translates into CASSYSASGEQYF.